These 23 T cell receptor beta chains share one sample of origin, sequenced in a study of identical twins. Via MiXCR, TCRdb re-called the 5' RACE reads, giving one row per CDR3 protein. The sample shows approximately 630,000 distinct CDR3 sequences, just over 7% of them seen only once. This sample also appeared in a second study, on yellow fever vaccine responses in identical twins.

Sequencing was done on a sample of PBMCs. The receptors come from a woman aged 18-29 years in good health.

This clonotype came up many times. The J gene is TRBJ1-1, the V gene TRBV5-1, with D perhaps matching TRBD1 (5 bases). V was pared by 4 bases and J by 5 bases, with 15 bases between. Germline V gene sequence: CDR1 SGHRS, CDR2 YFSETQ. The CDR3 has 14 amino acids. Here the CDR3 DNA reads TGCGCCAGCAGCCCGAGGGACTTGCGGACTGAAGCTTTCTTT. Encoded protein: CASSPRDLRTEAFF.

This clonotype occurred many times. The chain uses TRBV3-1 and TRBJ2-1; TRBD2 agrees at 7 bases. Trimming cost V 5 bases and J 5 bases; bases outside gene matches: 6. This CDR3 region has 14 residues. Per the germline V gene, CDR1 is LGHDT and CDR2 is YNNKEL (reference sequence). In nucleotides, the CDR3 is TGTGCCAGCAGCTCTCGTCTAGCGGACAATGAGCAGTTCTTC. It translates to CASSSRLADNEQFF.

A few counts support this clonotype. The chain employs TRBV5-6 and TRBJ2-5; the D gene could be TRBD1 or TRBD2 (6 bases each). CDR1 and CDR2 from the germline V gene are SGHDT and YYEEEE. The CDR3 totals 17 residues. V was trimmed by 0 bases and J by 1 base, leaving 16 bases between them. The CDR3 sequence is CASSLERVWGAQETQYF. CDR3 bases: TGTGCCAGCAGCTTGGAAAGGGTTTGGGGGGCCCAAGAGACCCAGTACTTC.

This clonotype has ten or more counts. The rearrangement joins TRBV29-1 to TRBJ2-7; a possible D gene is TRBD2 (5 bases). Germline loops: CDR1 SQVTM, CDR2 ANQGSEA. Trimming took off 0 bases at V and 1 base at J, with 13 bases between the two ends. This CDR3 spans 15 amino acids. CDR3 nucleotides: TGCAGCGTTGAAGATTCCGGGGAAGGATCCTACGAGCAGTACTTC. Translated, it gives CSVEDSGEGSYEQYF.

V gene TRBV28 combines with J gene TRBJ1-4; 9 bases are shared with TRBD1. V dropped 5 bases and J dropped 8; count of bases not matched to a gene: 15. CDR1 MDHEN and CDR2 SYDVKM come from the germline V gene. CDR3 length: 17 residues. CDR3 residues: CASSTNRDRAFYEKLFF. CDR3 sequence (DNA): TGTGCCAGCAGTACCAACCGGGACAGGGCCTTCTACGAAAAACTGTTTTTT.

This clonotype was seen at least ten times. V and J are TRBV5-6 and TRBJ1-4; perhaps TRBD1 as D (6 bases). CDR1 and CDR2 (germline): SGHDT, YYEEEE. V lost 4 bases and J 7 bases, leaving 14 bases between the germline ends. CDR3 size: 14 residues. In nucleotides, the CDR3 is TGTGCCAGCAGCCAATGGACAGTATCTGAAAAACTGTTTTTT. It specifies CASSQWTVSEKLFF. Filled out from reference TRBV5-6 and TRBJ1-4, the complete variable domain reads DAGVTQSPTHLIKTRGQQVTLRCSPKSGHDTVSWYQQALGQGPQFIFQYYEEEERQRGNFPDRFSGHQFPNYSSELNVNALLLGDSALYLCASSQWTVSEKLFFGSGTQLSVL.

This clonotype has a handful of counts. This chain connects TRBV28 to TRBJ1-6; D is unclear. The germline gives CDR1 MDHEN, CDR2 SYDVKM. With 3 bases removed from V and 7 bases from J, the gap between germline ends came to 7 bases. This CDR3 has 13 residues. The DNA of the CDR3 is TGTGCCAGCAGTTTTAGGGTAAATTCACCCCTCCACTTT. Residues: CASSFRVNSPLHF.

With regard to this clonotype: A much larger clonotype is one base distant, so this may be a read error. This sequence joins TRBV20-1 and TRBJ2-1; the D gene is possibly TRBD2 (5 bases). V lost 2 bases and J 9 bases, leaving 23 bases between the germline ends. This CDR3 is built from 16 residues. CDR1 DFQATT and CDR2 SNEGSKA come from the germline V gene (reference sequence). The CDR3 here is CSARLPGSEGRGEQFF. The CDR3, as DNA: TGCAGTGCTAGACTCCCAGGCAGCGAGGGTCGGGGTGAGCAGTTCTTC.

The genes are TRBV7-2 and TRBJ2-1; 9 nucleotides agree with TRBD2. The germline gives CDR1 SGHTA, CDR2 FQGNSA. V lost 4 bases, J lost 4 bases, and 8 bases stayed unmatched. The CDR3 is made up of 16 amino acids. CDR3 residues: CASSSRPGLAYNEQFF. The DNA for the CDR3 is TGTGCCAGCAGCTCGCGACCGGGACTAGCTTACAATGAGCAGTTCTTC.

A few counts support this clonotype. J is TRBJ1-1 and V is TRBV7-9; 9 bases fit TRBD1. V shed 5 bases and J 4 bases; nucleotides not matched to a gene: 5. This CDR3 is built from 14 residues. CDR1 SEHNR and CDR2 FQNEAQ come from the germline V gene (reference sequence). The CDR3 reads CASSGGQGGTEAFF. The DNA of the CDR3 is TGTGCCAGCAGCGGGGGACAGGGTGGCACTGAAGCTTTCTTT. The full variable domain, rest sourced from reference TRBV7-9 and TRBJ1-1, is DTGVSQNPRHKITKRGQNVTFRCDPISEHNRLYWYRQTLGQGPEFLTYFQNEAQLEKSRLLSDRFSAERPKGSFSTLEIQRTEQGDSAMYLCASSGGQGGTEAFFGQGTRLTVV.

V is TRBV28 and J is TRBJ1-1; TRBD1 agrees at 8 bases. The junction had 12 bases not matched to a gene; V was cut back by 1 base and J by 5 bases. Germline V gene sequence: CDR1 MDHEN, CDR2 SYDVKM. CDR3 length: 17 amino acids. CDR3 sequence reads: CASSLFGHNTGGTEAFF. CDR3 nucleotides: TGTGCCAGCAGTTTATTTGGACATAACACAGGGGGGACTGAAGCTTTCTTT. The full variable domain, rest sourced from reference TRBV28 and TRBJ1-1, is DVKVTQSSRYLVKRTGEKVFLECVQDMDHENMFWYRQDPGLGLRLIYFSYDVKMKEKGDIPEGYSVSREKKERFSLILESASTNQTSMYLCASSLFGHNTGGTEAFFGQGTRLTVV.

This clonotype was observed at least ten times. The rearrangement links TRBV28 to TRBJ2-5; TRBD1 matches at 7 bases. This CDR3 contains 13 residues. Germline assignment: CDR1 MDHEN and CDR2 SYDVKM. With 5 bases clipped from V and 5 bases from J, the junction kept 5 bases outside the gene matches. CDR3 amino acids: CASSTGAEETQYF. The CDR3 DNA follows: TGTGCCAGCAGTACAGGGGCTGAGGAGACCCAGTACTTC.

The gene calls are TRBV7-3 and TRBJ2-7; perhaps TRBD2 as D (5 bases). Germline assignment: CDR1 SGHTA and CDR2 FQGTGA. The CDR3 runs 13 residues. V was cut by 6 bases and J by 5 bases, with 14 bases left in between. CDR3 coding DNA: TGTGCCAGCAGACTCTCGGGGAGCGACGAGCAGTACTTC. Translating gives CASRLSGSDEQYF.

This clonotype has just a few counts. V is TRBV5-1 and J is TRBJ1-6; D not resolved. V was trimmed by 6 bases and J by 8 bases, leaving 12 bases between them. Germline V gives CDR1 SGHRS, CDR2 YFSETQ. The CDR3 loop spans 13 amino acids. The CDR3 sequence: CASNPSPDSPLHF. The CDR3, as DNA: TGCGCCAGCAACCCCTCCCCTGATTCACCCCTCCACTTT.

At least ten counts were recorded for this clonotype. This rearrangement joins TRBV27 to TRBJ2-2, with TRBD1 as a possible D gene (6 bases). This CDR3 is 16 amino acids long. The germline gives CDR1 MNHEY, CDR2 SMNVEV (reference sequence). V shed 7 bases and J shed 4 bases, with 19 bases lying between them. The CDR3 here is CASTLATGIGTGELFF. In nucleotides, the CDR3 is TGTGCCAGCACTTTGGCCACAGGGATAGGCACCGGGGAGCTGTTTTTT.

In its sample, this clonotype was seen a few times. The rearrangement links TRBV12-3 or TRBV12-4 to TRBJ2-5; D gene unclear. CDR3 length: 13 residues. Trimming cost V 1 base and J 5 bases, with 8 bases left between them. CDR3 loop: CASSLEGLETQYF. CDR3 bases: TGTGCCAGCAGTTTAGAAGGGTTGGAGACCCAGTACTTC.

The chain has TRBV5-5 and TRBJ1-2; 8 positions match TRBD1. Trimming cost V 0 bases and J 4 bases; bases outside gene matches: 5. The CDR3 length is 15 residues. CDR1 and CDR2 from the germline V gene are SGHKS and YYEKEE (reference sequence). The CDR3 DNA reads TGTGCCAGCAGCTTGGCGCAGGGGGCCGGCTATGGCTACACCTTC. Its protein is CASSLAQGAGYGYTF.

This clonotype was detected only a few times. The rearrangement joins TRBV3-1 to TRBJ2-1; perhaps TRBD2 as D (6 bases). In germline, CDR1 is LGHDT, CDR2 YNNKEL (reference sequence). The CDR3 runs to 19 residues. The germline V and J ends were trimmed by 3 bases and 9 bases, with 30 bases remaining between them. CDR3 DNA: TGTGCCAGCAGCCACTCCATTAAGTATTGGGAGGAGGGTGGGGGTGAGCAGTTCTTC. Translated: CASSHSIKYWEEGGGEQFF.

The chain employs TRBV28 and TRBJ2-1; TRBD2 matches at 11 bases. Per the germline V gene, CDR1 is MDHEN and CDR2 is SYDVKM. The junction had 8 bases not matched to a gene; V was cut back by 5 bases and J by 8 bases. The CDR3 totals 15 residues. The CDR3 spells CASSVSGRAGYEQFF. For the CDR3, the DNA is TGTGCCAGCAGTGTTAGCGGGAGGGCGGGGTATGAGCAGTTCTTC.

The chain has TRBV2 and TRBJ2-7; 7 bases are a match to TRBD2. CDR1 and CDR2 from the germline V gene are SNHLY and FYNNEI. V was pared by 2 bases and J by 6 bases, with 4 bases of the junction left unmatched. This CDR3 region has 13 residues. The CDR3 loop reads CASSEQTSSEQYF. The CDR3 DNA sequence: TGTGCCAGCAGTGAACAGACTAGCAGCGAGCAGTACTTC. Full variable domain (rest looked up from reference TRBV2 and TRBJ2-7): EPEVTQTPSHQVTQMGQEVILRCVPISNHLYFYWYRQILGQKVEFLVSFYNNEISEKSEIFDDQFSVERPDGSNFTLKIRSTKLEDSAMYFCASSEQTSSEQYFGPGTRLTVT.

This clonotype was seen ten or more times. The J gene is TRBJ1-1, the V gene TRBV3-1; D might be TRBD1 (6 bases). CDR3 length: 14 residues. Trimming removed 7 bases at V and 4 bases at J, with 16 bases between. CDR1 LGHDT and CDR2 YNNKEL come from the germline V gene (reference sequence). The CDR3 is CASTTGRGSTEAFF. CDR3 DNA sequence: TGTGCCAGCACCACAGGGCGGGGGAGCACTGAAGCTTTCTTT.

This clonotype occurred many times. The chain uses TRBV3-1 and TRBJ1-2, with 7 bases fitting TRBD1. V lost 0 bases and J lost 4; bases outside the gene matches: 5. CDR1 and CDR2 from the germline V gene are LGHDT and YNNKEL (reference sequence). This CDR3 region has 15 residues. The chain's CDR3 is CASSQDYRGSYGYTF. CDR3 bases: TGTGCCAGCAGCCAAGATTACAGGGGCAGCTATGGCTACACCTTC.

The sample holds many counts of this clonotype. V usage is TRBV7-6 and J usage is TRBJ2-1; 9 positions agree with TRBD1. In germline, CDR1 is SGHVS, CDR2 FNYEAQ. The V and J ends lost 3 bases and 9 bases, in that order; junction bases with no gene match: 21. This CDR3 has 19 amino acids. In nucleotides, the CDR3 is TGTGCCAGCAGCTTTACTCCACTAACGACCGGGACAGGGTCTAGTGAGCAGTTCTTC. This codes for CASSFTPLTTGTGSSEQFF.